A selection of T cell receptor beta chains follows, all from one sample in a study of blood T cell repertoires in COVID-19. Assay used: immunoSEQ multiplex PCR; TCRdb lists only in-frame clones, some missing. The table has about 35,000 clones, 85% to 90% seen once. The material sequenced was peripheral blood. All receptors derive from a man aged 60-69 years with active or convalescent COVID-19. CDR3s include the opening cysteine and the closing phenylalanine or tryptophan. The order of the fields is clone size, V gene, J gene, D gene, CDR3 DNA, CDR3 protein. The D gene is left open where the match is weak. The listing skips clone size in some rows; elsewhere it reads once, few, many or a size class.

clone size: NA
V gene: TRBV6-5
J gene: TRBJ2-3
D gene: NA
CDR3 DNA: TGTGCCAGCACGACCGGGGTTAAAGGTCCGCAGTATTTT
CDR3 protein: CASTTGVKGPQYF

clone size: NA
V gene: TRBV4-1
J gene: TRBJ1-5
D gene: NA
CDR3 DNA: TGCGCCAGCAGCCAACCTAGATCAGGGCGCAATCAGCCCCAGCATTTT
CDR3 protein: CASSQPRSGRNQPQHF

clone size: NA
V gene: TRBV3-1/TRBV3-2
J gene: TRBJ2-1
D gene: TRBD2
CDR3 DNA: TGTGCCAGCAGCCAAGAAGGACTAGCGGGGTTCTCCTACAATGAGCAGTTCTTC
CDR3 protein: CASSQEGLAGFSYNEQFF

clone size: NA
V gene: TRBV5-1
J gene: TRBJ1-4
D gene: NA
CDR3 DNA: TGCGCCAGCAGCTTGGCCGGCGGGAATGAAAAACTGTTTTTT
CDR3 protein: CASSLAGGNEKLFF

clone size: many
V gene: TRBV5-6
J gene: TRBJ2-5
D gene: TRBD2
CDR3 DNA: TGTGCCAGCAGCACCCGACTAGCGGGGACCCAAGAGACCCAGTACTTC
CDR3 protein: CASSTRLAGTQETQYF

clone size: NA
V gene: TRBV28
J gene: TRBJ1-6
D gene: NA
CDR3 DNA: TGTGCCAGCAGTCCTCGTCCTTTTGTCCCCCTCCACTTT
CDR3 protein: CASSPRPFVPLHF

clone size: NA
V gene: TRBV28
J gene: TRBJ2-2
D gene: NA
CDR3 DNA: TGTGCCGGCCGGATGGGCGTGAACACCGGGGAGCTGTTTTTT
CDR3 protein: CAGRMGVNTGELFF

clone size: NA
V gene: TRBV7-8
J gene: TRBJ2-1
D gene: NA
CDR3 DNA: TGTGCCAGCAGCTTAGGGACTGGAATGGCTGAGCAGTTCTTC
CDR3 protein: CASSLGTGMAEQFF

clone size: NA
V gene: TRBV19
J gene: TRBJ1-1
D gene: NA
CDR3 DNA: TGTGCCAGTAGAGCGCTTGGCACCGCGCTTGAAGCTTTCTTT
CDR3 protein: CASRALGTALEAFF

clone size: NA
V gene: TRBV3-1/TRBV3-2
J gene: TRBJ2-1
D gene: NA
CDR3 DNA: TGTGCCAGCAGCCAAGACCGGGAGCACAATGAGCAGTTCTTC
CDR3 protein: CASSQDREHNEQFF

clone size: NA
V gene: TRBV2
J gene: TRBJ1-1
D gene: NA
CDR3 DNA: TGTGCCAGCATCCCCCGGGGGGTGCGGAACACTGAAGCTTTCTTT
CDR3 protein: CASIPRGVRNTEAFF

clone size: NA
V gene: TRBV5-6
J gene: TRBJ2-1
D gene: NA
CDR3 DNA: TGTGCCAGCACCTCTGAAGACAGCCCCTACAATGAGCAGTTCTTC
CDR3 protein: CASTSEDSPYNEQFF

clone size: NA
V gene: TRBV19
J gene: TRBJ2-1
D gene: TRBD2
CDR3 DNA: TGTGCCAGTAGTTTCCGTTCCGGGACTAGGCACAATGAGCAGTTCTTC
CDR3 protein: CASSFRSGTRHNEQFF

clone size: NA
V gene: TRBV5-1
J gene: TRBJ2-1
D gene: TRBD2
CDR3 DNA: TGCGCCAGCAGCAGGAAAGAAGCGGGAGTTCCCTACAATGAGCAGTTCTTC
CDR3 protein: CASSRKEAGVPYNEQFF

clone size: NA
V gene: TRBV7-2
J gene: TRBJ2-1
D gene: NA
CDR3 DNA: TGTGCCAGCAGCCACCCGGGCAATGAGCAGTTCTTC
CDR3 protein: CASSHPGNEQFF

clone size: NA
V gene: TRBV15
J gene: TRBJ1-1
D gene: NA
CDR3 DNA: TGTGCCACCAGCAGAACAGGGAACACTGAAGCTTTCTTT
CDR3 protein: CATSRTGNTEAFF

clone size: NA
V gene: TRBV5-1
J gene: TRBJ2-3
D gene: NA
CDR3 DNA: TGCGCCAGCAGCTTGGATGTTGGCAGAACAGATACGCAGTATTTT
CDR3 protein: CASSLDVGRTDTQYF

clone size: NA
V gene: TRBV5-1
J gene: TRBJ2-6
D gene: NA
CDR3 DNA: TGCGCCAGCAGCTTGGCCCCCGGGTCTGGGGCCAACGTCCTGACTTTC
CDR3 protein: CASSLAPGSGANVLTF